The source of this TCR beta chain is a study of cytomegalovirus exposure and HLA in healthy donors. General study points: The authors judged a highly shared variant cluster likely a sequencing artifact. The HLA-A and HLA-B alleles of most subjects were reportedly predicted accurately from TCR beta sequences. A missense variant in DCLRE1C was later tied to TCR beta V- and J-gene trimming.

To note about this clone: Antigen: not known.

From germline, CDR1 is KGHSH and CDR2 LQKENI. This CDR3 has 15 amino acids. V shed 3 bases and J 0 bases; nucleotides not matched to a gene: 3. The PCR ran on 60 Vbeta and 13 Jbeta primers. TCRdb keeps only in-frame clones here, not all; method: immunoSEQ multiplex PCR. Among roughly 190,000 clones listed, 80% were seen once. At the time of sampling, donors were nominally healthy, though unrecorded immune exposures were likely. The rearrangement uses TRBV18 and TRBJ1-2; TRBD1 matches 8 bases. The receptor was derived from a middle-aged man in good health and CMV-seropositive. Sequenced sample: PBMCs. DNA for the CDR3: TGTGCCAGCTCACCTGCGGACAGGGCTAACTATGGCTACACCTTC. It encodes CASSPADRANYGYTF.